This passage covers 20 T cell receptor beta chains from one sample sequenced in a study of response to subunit inactivated influenza vaccine. TCRdb reanalysed the RT-PCR reads using MiXCR and keeps one entry per CDR3 protein. The sample holds some 520,000 distinct CDR3 sequences, 15% to 20% seen once. The starting material was CD4+ T cells sorted from PBMCs, obtained around 25 months after vaccination. These receptors all stem from a man between 50 and 70 years old who received an inactivated influenza vaccine.

The chain links TRBV24-1 to TRBJ2-7; unclear D gene. There are 11 residues in the CDR3. Per germline, CDR1 KGHDR and CDR2 SFDVKD. With 7 bases removed from V and 3 bases from J, the gap between germline ends came to 6 bases. The CDR3 is CATSGYYEQYF. The DNA of the CDR3 is TGTGCCACCAGCGGGTACTACGAGCAGTACTTC.

The J gene is TRBJ2-4, the V gene TRBV29-1; unclear D gene. The CDR3 spans 14 residues. The V end lost 2 bases, the J end lost 0 bases, and 8 bases lay between the germline ends. CDR1 and CDR2 from the germline V gene are SQVTM and ANQGSEA. This CDR3 is CSVETVIAKNIQYF. The CDR3 DNA follows: TGCAGCGTTGAAACAGTAATAGCCAAAAACATTCAGTACTTC.

The chain couples TRBV12-3 or TRBV12-4 to TRBJ1-1; D not resolved. V lost 4 bases and J 7 bases, leaving 13 bases between the germline ends. The CDR3 is 13 residues long. The CDR3 spells CASSSEGPYEAFF. The CDR3 nucleotides are TGTGCCAGCAGTTCAGAAGGGCCGTATGAAGCTTTCTTT.

The table lists this clonotype with a few counts. The V gene is TRBV5-5, the J gene TRBJ2-7; 7 positions match TRBD1. The CDR3 is 15 amino acids. With V trimmed by 0 bases and J by 2 bases, 5 bases remained unmatched. CDR1 is SGHKS, CDR2 YYEKEE, per germline (reference sequence). The CDR3 sequence is CASSLEVQGAYEQYF. The DNA for the CDR3 is TGTGCCAGCAGCTTGGAAGTCCAGGGGGCCTACGAGCAGTACTTC.

A few counts support this clonotype. The genes are TRBV5-6 and TRBJ1-2; TRBD1 agrees at 7 bases. V was pared by 1 base and J by 7 bases, with 4 bases of the junction left unmatched. The germline CDR1 and CDR2 sequences are SGHDT and YYEEEE. This CDR3 has 13 residues. The CDR3 DNA follows: TGTGCCAGCAGCTTGAGGGGGCAGGGTGGCTACACCTTC. Its protein is CASSLRGQGGYTF.

This clonotype appeared a single time. This chain joins TRBV7-2 and TRBJ1-2; a possible D gene is TRBD1 (6 bases). The CDR3 extends over 14 amino acids. Trimming left V 5 bases short and J 2 bases short, with 12 bases between. Looked up from germline, CDR1 is SGHTA and CDR2 is FQGNSA. CDR3 loop: CASSRTAGNYGYTF. CDR3 DNA: TGTGCCAGCAGCCGGACAGCAGGGAACTATGGCTACACCTTC.

This clonotype showed up just a few times. V is TRBV10-3 and J is TRBJ1-1; D unclear. This CDR3 has 14 residues. CDR1 ENHRY and CDR2 SYGVKD come from the germline V gene. The V end was cut by 0 bases, the J end by 1 base, with 6 bases between. The CDR3 region is CAISESVKNTEAFF. CDR3 nucleotide sequence: TGTGCCATCAGTGAGTCGGTCAAGAACACTGAAGCTTTCTTT.

This chain joins TRBV11-2 and TRBJ2-2; D is unclear. This CDR3 spans 20 amino acids. Trimming shortened V by 2 bases and J by 4 bases, and 26 bases separated the two germline ends. Germline loops: CDR1 SGHAT, CDR2 FQNNGV. CDR3 nucleotides: TGTGCCAGCAGCTTACTCGGCTTCGACTTGGCGGAAAGAGGCACCGGGGAGCTGTTTTTT. It specifies CASSLLGFDLAERGTGELFF.

This clonotype has a handful of counts. The rearrangement joins TRBV4-1 to TRBJ2-7; 8 bases line up with TRBD1. The CDR3 is made up of 14 amino acids. Germline CDR1 and CDR2: MGHRA and YSYEKL. The junction had 5 bases not matched to a gene; V was cut back by 4 bases and J by 3 bases. The CDR3 DNA follows: TGCGCCAGCAGCCGACCGGGACAGGACTACGAGCAGTACTTC. Translation: CASSRPGQDYEQYF.

This clonotype was detected a few times. The chain combines TRBV12-3 or TRBV12-4 with TRBJ1-1, with D perhaps TRBD1 (5 bases). The CDR3 is made up of 14 amino acids. Trimming stripped 8 bases from V and 3 bases from J, with 16 bases between. The CDR3 region has the DNA TGTGCCAGCCATCTTCTCGGGGGGGACACTGAAGCTTTCTTT. Protein sequence: CASHLLGGDTEAFF.

The chain joins TRBV7-9 to TRBJ2-7; the D gene could be TRBD1 or TRBD2 (5 bases each). The CDR3 covers 15 residues. Germline assignment: CDR1 SEHNR and CDR2 FQNEAQ (reference sequence). Trimming removed 1 base from V and 4 bases from J, with 14 bases in between. As DNA, the CDR3 is TGTGCCAGCAGCTTAGACGGGACGGCTACTTACGAGCAGTACTTC. Translated: CASSLDGTATYEQYF.

This clonotype has just a few counts. The rearrangement joins TRBV6-1 to TRBJ2-2; D possibly corresponds to TRBD2 (6 bases). V lost 2 bases and J lost 6, with 13 bases in between. Germline CDR1 and CDR2: MNHNS and SASEGT. This CDR3 comprises 15 residues. The CDR3 sequence: CASSENGTPSGELFF. Here the CDR3 DNA reads TGTGCCAGCAGTGAAAACGGGACTCCTTCCGGGGAGCTGTTTTTT.

This clonotype has more than one count but fewer than ten. This chain joins TRBV5-6 and TRBJ2-5; D not certain. The CDR3 sequence is 12 residues long. Trimming left V 0 bases short and J 7 bases short, with 7 bases between. Germline CDR1 is SGHDT and CDR2 is YYEEEE. CDR3 DNA: TGTGCCAGCAGCTTGGGTCTAGGGACCCAGTACTTC. Translation gives CASSLGLGTQYF.

V usage is TRBV7-2 and J usage is TRBJ2-7, with D possibly being TRBD1 or TRBD2 (5 bases each). This CDR3 spans 15 amino acids. Germline lookup yields CDR1 SGHTA and CDR2 FQGNSA. The germline V and J ends were trimmed by 5 bases and 6 bases, with 20 bases remaining between them. DNA for the CDR3: TGTGCCAGCAGCCCGGGACGGTCGGTCCTTGGCGAGCAGTACTTC. This translates into CASSPGRSVLGEQYF.

This clonotype was picked up a small number of times. The CDR3 DNA reads TGTGCCAGCAAAGGACTAGCGGGACCGACAGATACGCAGTATTTT. Residues: CASKGLAGPTDTQYF. The rearrangement links TRBV2 to TRBJ2-3, with TRBD2 matching over 12 bases. The CDR3 is 15 amino acids. The germline CDR1 and CDR2 sequences are SNHLY and FYNNEI. The trim removed 7 bases at V and 3 bases at J, leaving 5 bases unmatched.

This chain connects TRBV7-2 to TRBJ1-2, with D hard to call. V lost 0 bases and J 8 bases, leaving 10 bases between the germline ends. CDR1 and CDR2 (germline): SGHTA, FQGNSA. This CDR3 comprises 13 residues. This CDR3 reads CASSLAGGAGYTF. CDR3 in DNA: TGTGCCAGCAGCTTAGCGGGAGGTGCGGGCTACACCTTC.

The chain links TRBV6-2 or TRBV6-3 to TRBJ1-4; the D gene is possibly TRBD1 (5 bases). V was pared by 4 bases and J by 8 bases, with 11 bases between. Germline CDR1 MNHEY, CDR2 SVGEGT. The CDR3 runs to 13 residues. The CDR3 here is CASSSQGVEKLFF. CDR3 in DNA: TGTGCCAGCAGTTCGCAGGGCGTGGAAAAACTGTTTTTT.

This clonotype was seen only a few times. The chain joins TRBV20-1 to TRBJ2-7, with D tentatively TRBD2 (6 bases). CDR1 is DFQATT and CDR2 is SNEGSKA in the germline V gene (reference sequence). Trimming removed 6 bases from V and 0 bases from J, with 15 bases in between. The CDR3 consists of 14 residues. In DNA, the CDR3 is TGCAGTGCAAATCCTAGCGCGAGCTCCTACGAGCAGTACTTC. It is translated as CSANPSASSYEQYF.

V usage is TRBV6-5 and J usage is TRBJ1-5; possible D gene TRBD1, 5 bases. Germline V gives CDR1 MNHEY, CDR2 SVGAGI. Trimming took off 3 bases at V and 11 bases at J, with 17 bases between the two ends. The CDR3 contains 14 residues. This CDR3 reads CASSYSDSGGAQHF. Here the CDR3 DNA reads TGTGCCAGCAGTTATTCAGACTCGGGAGGGGCCCAGCATTTT.

The rearrangement links TRBV11-2 to TRBJ1-3, with unresolved D. The germline CDR1 and CDR2 sequences are SGHAT and FQNNGV. V was clipped by 5 bases and J by 8 bases, with 10 bases between them. The length of the CDR3 is 12 residues. The CDR3 region has the DNA TGTGCCAGCAGCCTCCTCAGAGACACCATATATTTT. As protein: CASSLLRDTIYF.